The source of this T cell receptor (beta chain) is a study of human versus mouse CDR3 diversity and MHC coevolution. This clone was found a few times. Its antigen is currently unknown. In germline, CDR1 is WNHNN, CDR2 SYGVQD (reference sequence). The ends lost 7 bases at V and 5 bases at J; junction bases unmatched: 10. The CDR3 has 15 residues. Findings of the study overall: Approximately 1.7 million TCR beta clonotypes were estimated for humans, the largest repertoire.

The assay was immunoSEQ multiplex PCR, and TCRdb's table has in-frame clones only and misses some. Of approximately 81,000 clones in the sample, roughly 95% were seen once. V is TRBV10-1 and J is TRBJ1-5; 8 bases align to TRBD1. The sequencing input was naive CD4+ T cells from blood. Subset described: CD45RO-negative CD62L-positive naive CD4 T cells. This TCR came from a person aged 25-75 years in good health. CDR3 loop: CASKDREDEHQPQHF. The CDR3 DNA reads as TGCGCCAGCAAGGACAGGGAGGATGAGCATCAGCCCCAGCATTTT.